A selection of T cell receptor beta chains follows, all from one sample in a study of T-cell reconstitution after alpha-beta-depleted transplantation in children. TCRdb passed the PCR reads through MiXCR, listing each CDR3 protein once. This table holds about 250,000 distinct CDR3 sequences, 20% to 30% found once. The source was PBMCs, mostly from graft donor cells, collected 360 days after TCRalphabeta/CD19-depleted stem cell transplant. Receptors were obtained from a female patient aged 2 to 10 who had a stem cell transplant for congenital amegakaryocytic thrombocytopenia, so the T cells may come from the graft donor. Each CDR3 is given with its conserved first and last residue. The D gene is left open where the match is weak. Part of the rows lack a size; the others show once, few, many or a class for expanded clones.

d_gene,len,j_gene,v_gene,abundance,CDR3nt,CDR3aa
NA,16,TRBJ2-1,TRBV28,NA,TGTGCCAGCAGTTTACCAGGGAAGATTGGGGACAATGAGCAGTTCTTC,CASSLPGKIGDNEQFF
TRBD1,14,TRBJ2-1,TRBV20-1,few,TGCAGTGCTAAGGGACAGGGGCGGTCCAATGAGCAGTTCTTC,CSAKGQGRSNEQFF
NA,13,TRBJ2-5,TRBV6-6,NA,TGTGCCAGCCCGGCAACATCCCAAGAGACCCAGTACTTC,CASPATSQETQYF
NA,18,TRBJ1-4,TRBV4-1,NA,TGCGCCAGCAGCCAAGAAAGGGGACGACATCCAACTAATGAAAAACTGTTTTTT,CASSQERGRHPTNEKLFF
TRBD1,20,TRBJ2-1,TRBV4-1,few,TGCGCCAGCAGCCAATGGGACAGGTGGGCTGAGGGCAGCGCTGACAATGAGCAGTTCTTC,CASSQWDRWAEGSADNEQFF
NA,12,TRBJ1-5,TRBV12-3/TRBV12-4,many,TGTGCCAGCAGCGGTTTCAATCAGCCCCAGCATTTT,CASSGFNQPQHF
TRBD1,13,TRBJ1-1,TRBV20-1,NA,TGCAGTGCTATCACAACAGGGGAGTTTGGAGCTTTCTTT,CSAITTGEFGAFF
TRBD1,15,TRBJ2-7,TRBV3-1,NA,TGTGCCAGCAGCCAATGGGACAGGGGTCTCTACGAGCAGTACTTC,CASSQWDRGLYEQYF
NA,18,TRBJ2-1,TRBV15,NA,TGTGCCACCAGCAGAGTCAAGATCAGCGGAGCCTCCTACAATGAGCAGTTCTTC,CATSRVKISGASYNEQFF
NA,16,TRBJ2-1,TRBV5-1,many,TGCGCCAGCAGCTTGGGGTGGGTCATAAAAGTCAATGAGCAGTTCTTC,CASSLGWVIKVNEQFF
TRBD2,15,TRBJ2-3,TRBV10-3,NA,TGTGCCATCAGTCCTAGCGGGAGAAGGGCAGATACGCAGTATTTT,CAISPSGRRADTQYF
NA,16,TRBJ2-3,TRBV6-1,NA,TGTGCCAGCAGCCGCCGTGGGGGGGCCAGGTCAGATACGCAGTATTTT,CASSRRGGARSDTQYF
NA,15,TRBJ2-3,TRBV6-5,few,TGTGCCAGCAGTTACGATCGCTCCAGCACAGATACGCAGTATTTT,CASSYDRSSTDTQYF
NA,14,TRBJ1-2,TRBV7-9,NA,TGTGCCAGCAGCTTGGCAGGGCCCAACTATGGCTACACCTTC,CASSLAGPNYGYTF
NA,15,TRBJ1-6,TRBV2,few,TGTGCCAGCAGTGTAAGGAGCTCCTATAATTCACCCCTCCACTTT,CASSVRSSYNSPLHF
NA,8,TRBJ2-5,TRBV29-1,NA,TGCAGCGGAGAGACCCAGTACTTC,CSGETQYF
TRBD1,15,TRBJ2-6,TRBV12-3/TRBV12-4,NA,TGTGCGTGTTTTGTTACAGGGGGCATGATTAACGTCCTGACTTTC,CACFVTGGMINVLTF
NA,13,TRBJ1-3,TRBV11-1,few,TGTGCCAGCAGCTGGTCATCTGGAAACACCATATATTTT,CASSWSSGNTIYF
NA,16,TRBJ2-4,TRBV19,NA,TGTGCCAGTAGTAGTACCCCGGGCGAAGCCAAAAACATTCAGTACTTC,CASSSTPGEAKNIQYF
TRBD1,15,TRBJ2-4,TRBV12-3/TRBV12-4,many,TGTGCCAGCACCCGACAGGGAGTAGCCAAAAACATTCAGTACTTC,CASTRQGVAKNIQYF
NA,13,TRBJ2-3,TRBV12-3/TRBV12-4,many,TGTGCCAGCAGTCTCGGGTTCACAGATACGCAGTATTTT,CASSLGFTDTQYF
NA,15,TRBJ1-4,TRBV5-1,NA,TGCGCCAGCAGCTTGGGAGTAGGGACTAATGAAAAACTGTTTTTT,CASSLGVGTNEKLFF
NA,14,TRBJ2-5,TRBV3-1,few,TGTGCCAGCAGCCAAGACAGGGTTCAAGAGACCCAGTACTTC,CASSQDRVQETQYF
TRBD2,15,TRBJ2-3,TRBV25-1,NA,TGTGCCAGCAGTGCGACTAGCGGGAACGCAGATACGCAGTATTTT,CASSATSGNADTQYF
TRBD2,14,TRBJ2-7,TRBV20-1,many,TGCAGAGCTGGGGGGAGGGCCTTTGGCCACGAGCAGTACTTC,CRAGGRAFGHEQYF
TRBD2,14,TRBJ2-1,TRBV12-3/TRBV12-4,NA,TGTGCCAGCCGGCTAGCGGGATTCTACAATGAGCAGTTCTTC,CASRLAGFYNEQFF
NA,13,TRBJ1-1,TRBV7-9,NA,TGTGCCAGCAGCAGCCCGACGGACACTGAAGCTTTCTTT,CASSSPTDTEAFF
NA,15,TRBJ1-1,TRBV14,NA,TGTGCCAGCAGCCAAGAAGACCGGGATCGGACTGAAGCTTTCTTT,CASSQEDRDRTEAFF
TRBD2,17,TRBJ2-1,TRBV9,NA,TGTGCCAGCAGCGCCAGCCCCGCGGGGGGCTCCTACAATGAGCAGTTCTTC,CASSASPAGGSYNEQFF
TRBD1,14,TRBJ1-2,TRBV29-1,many,TGCAGCGTTGAGGGGGACAGTAGTAACTATGGCTACACCTTC,CSVEGDSSNYGYTF
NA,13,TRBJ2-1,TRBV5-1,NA,TGCGCCAGCAGCTTGTTGGGGGTCTATGAGCAGTTCTTC,CASSLLGVYEQFF
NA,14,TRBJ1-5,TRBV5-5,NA,TGTGCCAGCAGCCGCGGGGGTGGGGGTCAGCCTCAGCATTTT,CASSRGGGGQPQHF
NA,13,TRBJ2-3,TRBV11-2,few,TGTGCCAGCAGCTCGGACCGAAAGGATACGCAGTATTTT,CASSSDRKDTQYF
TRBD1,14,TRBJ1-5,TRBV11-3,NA,TGTGCCAGCAGCTTACACAGGGGGGATCAGCCCCAGCATTTT,CASSLHRGDQPQHF
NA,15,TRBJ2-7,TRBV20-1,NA,TGCAGTGCTAGTCAGCCCGCCAGGAGCTCCTACGAGCAGTACTTC,CSASQPARSSYEQYF
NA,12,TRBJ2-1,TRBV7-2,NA,TGTGCCAGCAGCGGGGGGGGGCGTGAGCAGTTCTTC,CASSGGGREQFF
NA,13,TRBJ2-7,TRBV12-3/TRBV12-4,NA,TGTGCCAGCAGTTTTTTTAGAAACTACGAGCAGTACTTC,CASSFFRNYEQYF
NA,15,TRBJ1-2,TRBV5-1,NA,TGCGCCAGCAGCTTGGAAGTCCCGCAGAGCTATGGCTACACCTTC,CASSLEVPQSYGYTF
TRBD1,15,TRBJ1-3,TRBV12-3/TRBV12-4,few,TGTGCCAGCAGCCCGACAGGGAAATCTGGAAACACCATATATTTT,CASSPTGKSGNTIYF
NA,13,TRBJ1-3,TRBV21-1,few,TGTGCCAGCAGCAAAGCGTCATCAAACACCATATATTTT,CASSKASSNTIYF
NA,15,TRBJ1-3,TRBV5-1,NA,TGCGCCAGCAGCTTGGTAGGGAACTCTGGAAACACCATATATTTT,CASSLVGNSGNTIYF
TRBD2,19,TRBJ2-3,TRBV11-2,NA,TGTGCCAGCAGCAGGACGGGAAGTGGAGCGGGGGACGTGTCAGATACGCAGTATTTT,CASSRTGSGAGDVSDTQYF
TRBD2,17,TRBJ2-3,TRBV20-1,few,TGCAGTGCAAGACCCGGGACTAGCGGGGGGGTCACAGATACGCAGTATTTT,CSARPGTSGGVTDTQYF
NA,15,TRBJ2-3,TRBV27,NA,TGTGCCAGCAGTCCCCAGGACCAATTCACAGATACGCAGTATTTT,CASSPQDQFTDTQYF
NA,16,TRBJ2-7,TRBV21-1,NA,TGTGCCAGCAGTTTGGGGGACAGGCCGAGCTCCTACGAGCAGTACTTC,CASSLGDRPSSYEQYF
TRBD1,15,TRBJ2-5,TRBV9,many,TGTGCCAGCAGTGCTTGGACAGGGGGCGGAGAGACCCAGTACTTC,CASSAWTGGGETQYF
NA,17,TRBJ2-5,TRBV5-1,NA,TGCGCCAGCAGCTTGGCGCTAATGGGGGGGGCCGGGGAGACCCAGTACTTC,CASSLALMGGAGETQYF
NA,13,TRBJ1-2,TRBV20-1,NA,TGCAGTGCCGGGGCGGGGGGCGGTTATGGCTACACCTTC,CSAGAGGGYGYTF
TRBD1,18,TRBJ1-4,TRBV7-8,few,TGTGCCAGCAGCTTACCTCGGCTGGGACAGGGATTAAATGAAAAACTGTTTTTT,CASSLPRLGQGLNEKLFF
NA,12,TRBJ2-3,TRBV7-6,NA,TGTGCCAGCAGCCGTAGGCCAGATACGCAGTATTTT,CASSRRPDTQYF
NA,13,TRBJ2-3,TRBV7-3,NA,TGTGCCAGCAGCTTAATATTCTCAGATAGGCAGTATTTT,CASSLIFSDRQYF
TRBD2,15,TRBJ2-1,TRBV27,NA,TGTGCCAGCAGGGCGGGACTAGCGGGACGCTATGAGCAGTTCTTC,CASRAGLAGRYEQFF
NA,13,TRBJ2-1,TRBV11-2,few,TGTGCCAGCAGCTTACAGGTCTACAATGAGCAGTTCTTC,CASSLQVYNEQFF
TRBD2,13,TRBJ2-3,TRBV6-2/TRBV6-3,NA,TGTGCCAGCAAGCGGGGGGCGGAAGATACGCAGTATTTT,CASKRGAEDTQYF
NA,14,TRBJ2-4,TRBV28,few,TGTGCCAGCGAAAGCTTCATAGCCAAAAACATTCAGTACTTC,CASESFIAKNIQYF